The 14 T cell receptor beta chains presented below share a single source sample, sequenced in a study of T cell changes during pregnancy in multiple sclerosis. The protocol was immunoSEQ multiplex PCR, while the TCRdb copy is restricted to in-frame clones and leaves out a portion. The table has 40,000 to 55,000 clones, around nine tenths seen once. Specimen: CD4+ T cells from peripheral blood mononuclear cells, collected before pregnancy. These receptors were collected from a female donor with multiple sclerosis, enrolled in a pregnancy study.

The chain has TRBV2 and TRBJ2-7; tentatively, D is TRBD1 (6 bases). Deletions cut 4 bases from V and 0 bases from J, with 13 bases between. The germline CDR1 and CDR2 sequences are SNHLY and FYNNEI. CDR3 size: 15 residues. Here the CDR3 DNA reads TGTGCCAGCAGTGGTGGAAGGGGGTTCTCCTACGAGCAGTACTTC. As protein: CASSGGRGFSYEQYF. The variable domain in full, with the rest retrieved from reference TRBV2 and TRBJ2-7, is EPEVTQTPSHQVTQMGQEVILRCVPISNHLYFYWYRQILGQKVEFLVSFYNNEISEKSEIFDDQFSVERPDGSNFTLKIRSTKLEDSAMYFCASSGGRGFSYEQYFGPGTRLTVT.

V is TRBV11-2 and J is TRBJ1-2; possibly TRBD1 for D (5 bases). There are 17 residues in the CDR3. The germline gives CDR1 SGHAT, CDR2 FQNNGV. Trimming removed 3 bases from V and 1 base from J, with 18 bases in between. The chain's CDR3 is CASSFISGRQFNYGYTF. The CDR3 coding sequence is TGTGCCAGCAGCTTCATTAGCGGGCGACAGTTTAACTATGGCTACACCTTC.

This chain connects TRBV5-1 to TRBJ1-4; 7 bases line up with TRBD1. Per the germline V gene, CDR1 is SGHRS and CDR2 is YFSETQ. Trimming took 5 bases from V and 0 from J; bases not matched to a gene: 4. The CDR3 has 15 amino acids. CDR3 protein: CASRPQGTTNEKLFF. CDR3 nucleotide sequence: TGCGCCAGCAGGCCACAGGGGACAACTAATGAAAAACTGTTTTTT.

V usage is TRBV29-1 and J usage is TRBJ1-2; the D gene is possibly TRBD1 (5 bases). The length of the CDR3 is 12 residues. Germline CDR1 reads SQVTM; CDR2 reads ANQGSEA. V was pared by 4 bases and J by 6 bases, with 12 bases between. The CDR3 bases are TGCAGCGTTGTGACAGCTTATAATGGCTACACCTTC. It yields the protein CSVVTAYNGYTF.

The chain combines TRBV5-4 with TRBJ2-1; 11 nucleotides agree with TRBD2. The germline CDR1 and CDR2 sequences are SGHNT and YYREEE (reference sequence). The CDR3 sequence is 16 residues long. Losses at the gene ends were 4 bases for V and 9 bases for J; bases not matched to a gene: 12. The CDR3 sequence: CASSPSTSGRDGEQFF. As DNA, the CDR3 is TGTGCCAGCAGCCCGTCAACTAGCGGGAGAGATGGTGAGCAGTTCTTC.

The V and J genes are TRBV4-1 and TRBJ1-2; 7 positions agree with TRBD1. The CDR3 length is 16 residues. Germline assignment: CDR1 MGHRA and CDR2 YSYEKL. The trim removed 1 base at V and 4 bases at J, leaving 9 bases unmatched. The CDR3 nucleotides read TGCGCCAGCAGCCAAGCCGTGACAGGGTTTGGCTATGGCTACACCTTC. It is translated as CASSQAVTGFGYGYTF.

CDR3: CASSPPDRLGETQYF. The CDR3 coding sequence is TGTGCCAGCTCACCCCCGGACAGGCTCGGGGAGACCCAGTACTTC. This chain joins TRBV18 and TRBJ2-5; TRBD1 aligns across 7 bases. From germline, CDR1 is KGHSH and CDR2 LQKENI. After removal of 3 bases from V and 5 bases from J, the junction contained 9 bases not matched to a gene. This CDR3 region has 15 residues. Full variable domain (remainder filled in from reference TRBV18 and TRBJ2-5): NAGVMQNPRHLVRRRGQEARLRCSPMKGHSHVYWYRQLPEEGLKFMVYLQKENIIDESGMPKERFSAEFPKEGPSILRIQQVVRGDSAAYFCASSPPDRLGETQYFGPGTRLLVL.

The chain employs TRBV5-1 and TRBJ2-3; 13 nucleotides line up with TRBD2. Looked up from germline, CDR1 is SGHRS and CDR2 is YFSETQ. The CDR3 has 17 amino acids. Unmatched junction bases numbered 15, after V lost 3 bases and J lost 11 bases. The CDR3 region is CASSSYTSGRAEARQYF. CDR3 nucleotide sequence: TGCGCCAGCAGCTCCTACACTAGCGGGAGGGCTGAGGCCCGGCAGTATTTT.

The rearrangement uses TRBV2 and TRBJ2-2, with D possibly being TRBD1 (5 bases). Trimming removed 2 bases at V and 8 bases at J, with 15 bases between. There are 15 residues in the CDR3. Germline CDR1 SNHLY, CDR2 FYNNEI. The CDR3 sequence is CASSERRQGLGELFF. The CDR3, as DNA: TGTGCCAGCAGTGAACGCCGCCAGGGTCTAGGGGAGCTGTTTTTT.

The J gene is TRBJ2-7, the V gene TRBV2, with a weak D call TRBD2 (7 bases). Germline V gives CDR1 SNHLY, CDR2 FYNNEI. There are 15 residues in the CDR3. Deletions cut 4 bases from V and 2 bases from J, with 15 bases between. CDR3 amino acids: CASSGLEGGTYEQYF. CDR3 sequence (DNA): TGTGCCAGCAGTGGACTGGAGGGGGGGACCTACGAGCAGTACTTC.

The V and J genes are TRBV27 and TRBJ1-2; TRBD1 aligns across 9 bases. This CDR3 comprises 15 residues. V lost 6 bases to trimming and J lost 0 bases; unmatched junction nucleotides: 5. Germline V CDR1 and CDR2: MNHEY, SMNVEV (reference sequence). CDR3 DNA: TGTGCCAGCAGCCCCGGGACAGGGTCTAACTATGGCTACACCTTC. It specifies CASSPGTGSNYGYTF.

J is TRBJ1-2 and V is TRBV5-1, with a possible D match to TRBD1 (6 bases). The CDR3 consists of 14 residues. From germline, CDR1 is SGHRS and CDR2 YFSETQ. V lost 5 bases and J 5 bases, leaving 16 bases between the germline ends. CDR3 loop: CASSRGGTQYGYTF. CDR3 coding DNA: TGCGCCAGCAGTCGGGGAGGGACACAATATGGCTACACCTTC.

This chain links TRBV19 with TRBJ2-1; 8 bases agree with TRBD1. CDR1 is LNHDA and CDR2 is SQIVND in the germline V gene (reference sequence). V lost 5 bases to trimming and J lost 9 bases; unmatched junction nucleotides: 15. The CDR3 consists of 16 residues. The CDR3 DNA is TGTGCCAGTAGTCAAGGTCCGCGGACAGGGAAGGCTGAGCAGTTCTTC. As protein: CASSQGPRTGKAEQFF.

This sequence joins TRBV29-1 and TRBJ2-5, with D perhaps TRBD1 (5 bases). The V end lost 4 bases, the J end lost 3 bases, and 9 bases lay between the germline ends. Germline-derived CDR1 and CDR2 are SQVTM and ANQGSEA. The CDR3 is made up of 12 amino acids. Here the CDR3 reads CSVARTKETQYF. DNA for the CDR3: TGCAGCGTTGCCCGGACAAAAGAGACCCAGTACTTC. The variable domain in full, with the rest retrieved from reference TRBV29-1 and TRBJ2-5, is SAVISQKPSRDICQRGTSLTIQCQVDSQVTMMFWYRQQPGQSLTLIATANQGSEATYESGFVIDKFPISRPNLTFSTLTVSNMSPEDSSIYLCSVARTKETQYFGPGTRLLVL.